These 7 T cell receptor beta chains share one sample of origin, sequenced in a study of blood T cell repertoires in COVID-19. Assay: immunoSEQ multiplex PCR; the TCRdb copy retains only in-frame clones and omits some. The table lists 45,000 to 60,000 clones, 75% to 90% of them singletons. The material sequenced was peripheral blood. Source of these receptors: a woman aged 60-75 years with acute or convalescent COVID-19.

The chain uses TRBV11-3 and TRBJ2-7; tentatively, D is TRBD1 (5 bases). Trimming took 0 bases from V and 2 from J, leaving 14 bases between them. CDR1 SGHNT and CDR2 YENEEA come from the germline V gene. This CDR3 has 16 amino acids. The DNA for the CDR3 is TGTGCCAGCAGCTTAGATCTTCTAGACAGTACCTACGAGCAGTACTTC. The encoded protein is CASSLDLLDSTYEQYF.

Comment on this clone: The junction differs from germline at one of its ends, possibly a read error. Other DNA variants within this sample encode the same CDR3. The V and J genes are TRBV10-1 and TRBJ2-7; TRBD2 might be the D (5 bases). The CDR3 is made up of 16 amino acids. CDR1 WNHNN and CDR2 SYGVQD come from the germline V gene (reference sequence). The CDR3 coding sequence is TGCGCCAGCAGGGTCTCCGAGGGTTGTACATTCTACGAGCAGTACTTT. Protein product: CASRVSEGCTFYEQYF.

This CDR3 is CASSLRGTSGTDTQYF. CDR3 nucleotides: TGCGCCAGCAGCTTGAGGGGGACTAGCGGGACAGATACGCAGTATTTT. The V call is TRBV5-1, the J call TRBJ2-3; TRBD2 matches at 12 bases. CDR3 length: 16 amino acids. Germline trimming cut 1 base from V and 3 bases from J; bases unmatched to any gene: 3. Germline V gene lookup returns CDR1 SGHRS and CDR2 YFSETQ.

The DNA of the CDR3 is TGTGCCAGCAGTTACGCCCAGGGTGAGGAGACCCAGTACTTC. Protein sequence: CASSYAQGEETQYF. This chain uses TRBV6-2 or TRBV6-3 with TRBJ2-5, with D tentatively TRBD1 (5 bases). CDR1 is MNHEY and CDR2 is SVGEGT in the germline V gene. CDR3 length equals 14 residues. V was shortened by 2 bases and J by 5 bases, with 12 bases between the two germline ends.

The J gene is TRBJ2-2, the V gene TRBV30, with D hard to call. Germline CDR1 reads GTSNPN; CDR2 reads SVGIG (reference sequence). Deletions cut 2 bases from V and 6 bases from J, with 10 bases between. CDR3 size: 13 residues. The CDR3 spells CAWSLFLSGELFF. DNA of the CDR3: TGTGCCTGGAGTCTCTTTTTGTCCGGGGAGCTGTTTTTT.

The gene calls are TRBV7-8 and TRBJ2-2; D gene uncertain. This CDR3 comprises 13 residues. Germline assignment: CDR1 SGHVS and CDR2 FQNEAQ. Trimming stripped 0 bases from V and 5 bases from J, with 4 bases between. CDR3 region: CASSLASTGELFF. CDR3 DNA sequence: TGTGCCAGCAGCTTAGCGTCAACCGGGGAGCTGTTTTTT.

This rearrangement joins TRBV6-6 to TRBJ1-5; TRBD1 might be the D (6 bases). Germline lookup yields CDR1 MNHNY and CDR2 SVGAGI (reference sequence). The CDR3 is made up of 14 amino acids. Trimming removed 7 bases at V and 3 bases at J, with 13 bases between. The chain's CDR3 is CASTYTGNNQPQHF. CDR3 sequence (DNA): TGTGCCAGCACCTATACAGGGAACAATCAGCCCCAGCATTTT.